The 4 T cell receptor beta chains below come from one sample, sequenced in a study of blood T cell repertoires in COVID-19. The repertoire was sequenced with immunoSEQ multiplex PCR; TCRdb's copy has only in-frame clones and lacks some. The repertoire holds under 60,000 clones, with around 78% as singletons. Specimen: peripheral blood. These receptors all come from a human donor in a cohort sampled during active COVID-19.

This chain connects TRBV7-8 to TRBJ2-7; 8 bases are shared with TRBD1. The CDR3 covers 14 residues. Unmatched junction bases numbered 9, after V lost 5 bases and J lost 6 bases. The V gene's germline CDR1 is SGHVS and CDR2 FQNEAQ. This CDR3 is CASSQEYRGAEQYF. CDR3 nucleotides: TGTGCCAGCAGCCAAGAATACAGGGGGGCCGAGCAGTACTTC.

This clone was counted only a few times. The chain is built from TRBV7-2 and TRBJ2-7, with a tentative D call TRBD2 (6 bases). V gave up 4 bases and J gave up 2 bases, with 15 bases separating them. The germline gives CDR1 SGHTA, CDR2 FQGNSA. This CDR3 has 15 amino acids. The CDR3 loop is CASSYTTSPPYEQYF. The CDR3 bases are TGTGCCAGCAGCTATACAACTAGCCCGCCCTACGAGCAGTACTTC.

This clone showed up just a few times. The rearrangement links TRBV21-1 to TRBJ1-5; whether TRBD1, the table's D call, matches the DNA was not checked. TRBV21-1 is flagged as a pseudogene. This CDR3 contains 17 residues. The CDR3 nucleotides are TGTGCCAGCCTTCAGGACAGGCCCAAAAATAGCAATCAGCCCCAGCATTTT. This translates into CASLQDRPKNSNQPQHF.

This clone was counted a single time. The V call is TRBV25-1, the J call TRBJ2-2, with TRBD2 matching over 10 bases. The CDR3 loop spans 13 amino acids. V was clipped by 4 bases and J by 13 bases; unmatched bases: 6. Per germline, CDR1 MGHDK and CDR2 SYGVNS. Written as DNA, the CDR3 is TGTGCCAGCAGTGTCGGACTAGCGGTAGGGCTGTTTTTT. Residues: CASSVGLAVGLFF.